This is a list of T cell receptor beta chains from one sample in a study of CD8 T cells in ankylosing spondylitis. MiXCR, applied by TCRdb to the 5' RACE reads, yields one record per CDR3 protein. This sample carries about 130,000 distinct CDR3 sequences, 5.5% to 7.5% of them seen once, and the ten largest clones take 12%. Sequencing was performed on blood, either unsorted or a sorted T cell fraction (not recorded which). The source of these receptors is a female donor with ankylosing spondylitis or in good health (not recorded which). Both conserved end residues are part of each CDR3. The order of the fields is J gene, D gene, V gene, clone size, CDR3 protein, CDR3 DNA. A D gene is named only where the DNA matches it firmly. The listing skips clone size in some rows; elsewhere it reads once, few, many or a size class.

>TRBJ2-5|.|TRBV18|few
CASSPPLTSTQYF
TGTGCCAGCTCACCACCGCTTACTAGCACCCAGTACTTC
>TRBJ2-7|TRBD2|TRBV15|few
CATSSGGAGEQYF
TGTGCCACCAGCAGCGGGGGGGCCGGAGAGCAGTACTTC
>TRBJ1-2|.|TRBV7-2|many
CASSLEAVTNGYTF
TGTGCCAGCAGCTTAGAGGCGGTAACTAATGGCTACACCTTC
>TRBJ2-3|TRBD1|TRBV6-5|many
CASSSGQALRVNTQYF
TGTGCCAGCAGTTCCGGACAGGCACTCAGGGTGAATACGCAGTATTTT
>TRBJ2-1|.|TRBV5-1|many
CASSLPPRGGYIYNEQFF
TGCGCCAGCAGCCTCCCCCCAAGAGGAGGGTACATTTACAATGAGCAGTTCTTC
>TRBJ2-1|.|TRBV19|many
CASMSVYNEQFF
TGTGCCAGTATGTCGGTCTACAATGAGCAGTTCTTC
>TRBJ1-2|.|TRBV5-6|.
CASSLAGTAPGGYTF
TGTGCCAGCAGCTTGGCCGGGACGGCCCCGGGTGGCTACACCTTC
>TRBJ1-2|.|TRBV20-1|many
CSARDLVSANYGYTF
TGCAGTGCTAGAGATCTTGTCAGCGCTAACTATGGCTACACCTTC
>TRBJ2-4|TRBD1|TRBV12-3/TRBV12-4|few
CASSNGTGRYIQYF
TGTGCCAGCAGCAACGGGACAGGCAGATACATTCAGTACTTC
>TRBJ2-1|TRBD1|TRBV4-1|.
CASSRLLRQGFGNSYNEQFF
TGCGCCAGCAGCCGCCTCCTGAGACAGGGATTCGGAAACTCCTACAATGAGCAGTTCTTC
>TRBJ2-1|.|TRBV3-1|many
CASSQLGVHEQFF
TGTGCCAGCAGCCAGCTTGGTGTCCATGAGCAGTTCTTC
>TRBJ2-1|TRBD1|TRBV20-1|many
CSARGWGQGGDEQFF
TGCAGTGCTAGAGGATGGGGACAGGGAGGGGATGAGCAGTTCTTC
>TRBJ2-1|.|TRBV11-2|many
CASSLLAGFNEQFF
TGTGCCAGCAGCTTACTCGCGGGGTTCAATGAGCAGTTCTTC